The present T cell receptor beta chain was sequenced within a study of blood T cell repertoires in COVID-19. Data came from immunoSEQ multiplex PCR; TCRdb stores just in-frame clones and leaves some out. The sample includes about 69,000 clones, around 90% seen only once; the top ten take 5% to 6%. This CDR3 has 14 residues. Germline CDR1 and CDR2: KGHDR and SFDVKD. V gave up 7 bases and J gave up 7 bases; unmatched junction bases: 7. Material for sequencing was peripheral blood. The TCR comes from a man in his fifties with acute or convalescent COVID-19. The V call is TRBV24-1, the J call TRBJ2-1; the match to TRBD1 covers 9 bases. The CDR3 here is CATRRTGAGNEQFF. The CDR3 DNA reads TGTGCCACCAGGCGGACAGGGGCGGGTAATGAGCAGTTCTTC.